This record covers a single T cell receptor beta chain. This entry comes from a study of blood T cell repertoires in COVID-19. The CDR3 runs 15 residues. Looked up from germline, CDR1 is GTSNPN and CDR2 is SVGIG (reference sequence). The junction had 7 bases not matched to a gene; V was cut back by 4 bases and J by 2 bases. Using immunoSEQ multiplex PCR, the repertoire was profiled, and TCRdb retains in-frame clones only, with some absent. The sample has 300,000 to 400,000 clones; approximately 91% are singletons. J is TRBJ2-2 and V is TRBV30; 7 bases map to TRBD1. Sequencing input: peripheral blood. This TCR came from a woman aged 70-85 years with COVID-19, enrolled during active disease. CDR3 sequence (DNA): TGTGCCTGGAACCCGAGGGACAGCAACACCGGGGAGCTGTTTTTT. As protein: CAWNPRDSNTGELFF.